Presented here are 29 T cell receptor beta chains from one specimen sequenced in a study of T cell changes during pregnancy in multiple sclerosis. Libraries were prepared by immunoSEQ multiplex PCR; TCRdb keeps only in-frame clonotypes and omits some of them. The data show roughly 52,000 clones, with around 94% seen just once and around 5% held by the top ten. This specimen consisted of CD8+ T cells from peripheral blood mononuclear cells, obtained before pregnancy. These receptors were taken from a female donor with multiple sclerosis, enrolled in a pregnancy study.

The chain carries TRBV9 and TRBJ1-5; no clear D gene. Trimming pared 4 bases from V and 0 bases from J, leaving 5 bases between. In germline, CDR1 is SGDLS, CDR2 YYNGEE. This CDR3 contains 13 residues. The CDR3 protein is CASSQYSNQPQHF. CDR3 DNA sequence: TGTGCCAGCAGCCAGTATAGCAATCAGCCCCAGCATTTT. Drawing the rest from reference TRBV9 and TRBJ1-5, the complete variable domain is DSGVTQTPKHLITATGQRVTLRCSPRSGDLSVYWYQQSLDQGLQFLIQYYNGEERAKGNILERFSAQQFPDLHSELNLSSLELGDSALYFCASSQYSNQPQHFGDGTRLSIL.

This clone was found a few times. The chain carries TRBV7-9 and TRBJ1-5; D unresolved. Germline V lookup: CDR1 SEHNR, CDR2 FQNEAQ (reference sequence). This CDR3 has 12 amino acids. V lost 5 bases and J 4 bases, leaving 6 bases between the germline ends. DNA of the CDR3: TGTGCCAGCAGCCGAGAAAATCAGCCCCAGCATTTT. Protein product: CASSRENQPQHF.

In DNA form, the CDR3 reads TGTGCCAGTAGTTTCAGGGAGGGGTATGGCTACACCTTC. This sequence encodes CASSFREGYGYTF. The V call is TRBV19, the J call TRBJ1-2; maybe TRBD1 (5 bases). The germline gives CDR1 LNHDA, CDR2 SQIVND (reference sequence). The V and J ends lost 5 bases and 5 bases respectively, with 12 bases between them. CDR3 length equals 13 residues.

Note on this clone: This sample also contains other DNA sequences that code for the same CDR3. The rearrangement uses TRBV7-9 and TRBJ1-5; no clear D. This CDR3 spans 15 amino acids. The germline V gene has CDR1 SEHNR and CDR2 FQNEAQ (reference sequence). V lost 5 bases, J lost 1 base, and 12 bases lay in between. The CDR3 sequence is CASSPREGSNQPQHF. CDR3 DNA sequence: TGTGCCAGCAGCCCCCGGGAGGGAAGCAATCAGCCCCAGCATTTT.

The chain couples TRBV6-1 to TRBJ2-7; 13 bases match TRBD2. The germline CDR1 and CDR2 sequences are MNHNS and SASEGT. The CDR3 has 14 amino acids. V gave up 6 bases and J gave up 3 bases; unmatched junction bases: 2. CDR3 bases: TGTGCCAGCAGACTAGCGGGAGGGCTCTACGAGCAGTACTTC. Encoded protein: CASRLAGGLYEQYF.

The CDR3 DNA is TGTGCCAGCAGCTTAGAGGGAGGCTTCGAGCAGTACTTC. Its protein product is CASSLEGGFEQYF. V gene TRBV13 combines with J gene TRBJ2-7; maybe TRBD2 (6 bases). The CDR3 loop spans 13 amino acids. The V gene lost 1 base and the J gene lost 6 bases, with 10 bases spanning the gap. The germline V gene encodes CDR1 PRHDT and CDR2 FYEKMQ (reference sequence). Using reference TRBV13 and TRBJ2-7 for the parts outside the CDR3, the full variable domain is AAGVIQSPRHLIKEKRETATLKCYPIPRHDTVYWYQQGPGQDPQFLISFYEKMQSDKGSIPDRFSAQQFSDYHSELNMSSLELGDSALYFCASSLEGGFEQYFGPGTRLTVT.

The rearrangement joins TRBV28 to TRBJ1-5; unclear D gene. The CDR3 contains 12 residues. Trimming took off 7 bases at V and 7 bases at J, with 11 bases between the two ends. The germline V gene encodes CDR1 MDHEN and CDR2 SYDVKM. As DNA, the CDR3 is TGTGCCAGCACCCCCTCGGAGCAGCCCCAGCATTTT. Translating gives CASTPSEQPQHF. Variable domain in full (rest from reference TRBV28 and TRBJ1-5): DVKVTQSSRYLVKRTGEKVFLECVQDMDHENMFWYRQDPGLGLRLIYFSYDVKMKEKGDIPEGYSVSREKKERFSLILESASTNQTSMYLCASTPSEQPQHFGDGTRLSIL.

The chain uses TRBV2 and TRBJ1-1, with 7 bases that match TRBD1. The CDR3 contains 16 residues. With V trimmed by 0 bases and J by 1 base, 5 bases remained unmatched. The germline V gene has CDR1 SNHLY and CDR2 FYNNEI. Here the CDR3 DNA reads TGTGCCAGCAGTGAAGCGCCCCGACAGGGGAACACTGAAGCTTTCTTT. Its translation: CASSEAPRQGNTEAFF.

This chain uses TRBV19 with TRBJ1-2, with D tentatively TRBD1 (5 bases). Germline V lookup: CDR1 LNHDA, CDR2 SQIVND (reference sequence). V was shortened by 6 bases and J by 6 bases, with 8 bases between the two germline ends. The CDR3 is made up of 11 amino acids. This CDR3 is CASSVRDGYTF. DNA for the CDR3: TGTGCCAGTAGCGTCAGGGATGGCTACACCTTC.

This clone has only one observation. The chain uses TRBV9 and TRBJ1-1; 10 nucleotides agree with TRBD1. Trimming took 6 bases from V and 4 from J; bases not matched to a gene: 6. Germline-derived CDR1 and CDR2 are SGDLS and YYNGEE. The CDR3 is 14 residues long. The CDR3 bases are TGTGCCAGCAACGAGGGACAGGGGACCACTGAAGCTTTCTTT. Its translation is CASNEGQGTTEAFF.

The chain is built from TRBV5-6 and TRBJ2-5, with TRBD2 identical over 11 bases. The CDR3 totals 17 residues. With 4 bases clipped from V and 1 base from J, the junction kept 9 bases outside the gene matches. Germline CDR1 and CDR2: SGHDT and YYEEEE. The CDR3 nucleotides are TGTGCCAGCAGCCGAGCACTAGCGGGGGCCCCCCAAGAGACCCAGTACTTC. Translating it yields CASSRALAGAPQETQYF.

This chain joins TRBV7-6 and TRBJ1-2; D call uncertain. The CDR3 is 13 residues long. Trimming stripped 1 base from V and 4 bases from J, with 7 bases between. Per germline, CDR1 SGHVS and CDR2 FNYEAQ. CDR3 in amino acids: CASSLGEGYGYTF. DNA of the CDR3: TGTGCCAGCAGCTTAGGGGAGGGCTATGGCTACACCTTC.

This clone was seen once. The CDR3 DNA reads as TGCGCCAGCAGCTATCGGAGCGGTTCCTACGAGCAGTACTTC. It codes for CASSYRSGSYEQYF. This chain links TRBV4-1 with TRBJ2-7; D possibly corresponds to TRBD2 (5 bases). The V gene's germline CDR1 is MGHRA and CDR2 YSYEKL. The CDR3 covers 14 residues. V lost 5 bases and J 1 base, leaving 12 bases between the germline ends.

J is TRBJ2-1 and V is TRBV4-1, with D tentatively TRBD1 (6 bases). Germline CDR1 reads MGHRA; CDR2 reads YSYEKL. The CDR3 totals 15 residues. V lost 2 bases and J lost 2, with 10 bases in between. CDR3 coding DNA: TGCGCCAGCAGCCAACCATGGACAGCCTACAATGAGCAGTTCTTC. Translating it yields CASSQPWTAYNEQFF.

The chain employs TRBV5-6 and TRBJ2-7; TRBD1 aligns across 9 bases. J lost 3 bases, V lost 1 base, and 8 bases had no gene match. Germline values: CDR1 SGHDT, CDR2 YYEEEE. The CDR3 spans 16 residues. CDR3 amino acids: CASSLYRGPIDYEQYF. The CDR3 DNA follows: TGTGCCAGCAGCTTGTACAGGGGGCCGATCGACTACGAGCAGTACTTC.

This clone is a singleton in its sample. The chain combines TRBV6-1 with TRBJ2-7, with TRBD2 matching 11 bases. J gave up 1 base and V 0 bases, and 11 bases lay outside the gene matches. This CDR3 has 19 amino acids. Germline lookup yields CDR1 MNHNS and CDR2 SASEGT. The CDR3 sequence: CASSEAGMRLAGGSYEQYF. DNA for the CDR3: TGTGCCAGCAGTGAAGCGGGAATGAGGCTAGCGGGAGGATCCTACGAGCAGTACTTC.

This clone was detected once. The J gene is TRBJ2-1, the V gene TRBV7-9; D may be TRBD1 (5 bases). The CDR3 covers 17 residues. Trimming cost V 0 bases and J 9 bases, with 21 bases left between them. Per the germline V gene, CDR1 is SEHNR and CDR2 is FQNEAQ (reference sequence). For the CDR3, the DNA is TGTGCCAGCAGCTTAGCCCACCTCATTACAGGTATGATTGAGCAGTTCTTC. Its translation is CASSLAHLITGMIEQFF.

CDR3 sequence: CASSEHPGQGIAYEQYF. CDR3 sequence (DNA): TGTGCCAGCAGCGAACATCCGGGACAAGGGATAGCCTACGAGCAGTACTTC. This chain connects TRBV7-8 to TRBJ2-7, with a possible D match to TRBD1 (6 bases). V was cut by 5 bases and J by 2 bases, with 22 bases left in between. The CDR3 is 17 amino acids. Germline V lookup: CDR1 SGHVS, CDR2 FQNEAQ. The full variable domain, rest sourced from reference TRBV7-8 and TRBJ2-7, is GAGVSQSPRYKVAKRGQDVALRCDPISGHVSLFWYQQALGQGPEFLTYFQNEAQLDKSGLPSDRFFAERPEGSVSTLKIQRTQQEDSAVYLCASSEHPGQGIAYEQYFGPGTRLTVT.

The V gene is TRBV11-2, the J gene TRBJ2-7; no reliable D call. Germline CDR1 is SGHAT and CDR2 is FQNNGV. The length of the CDR3 is 14 residues. V gave up 5 bases and J gave up 2 bases, with 13 bases separating them. CDR3 bases: TGTGCCAGCAGCCTCACCTCCGGTGCCTACGAGCAGTACTTC. Translated, it gives CASSLTSGAYEQYF.

The gene calls are TRBV6-1 and TRBJ2-5; possible D gene TRBD2, 6 bases. Trimming took off 2 bases at V and 4 bases at J, with 14 bases between the two ends. The germline V gene has CDR1 MNHNS and CDR2 SASEGT. This CDR3 region has 15 residues. CDR3 nucleotide sequence: TGTGCCAGCAGTGAACTACGGGGGAATCGAGAGACCCAGTACTTC. Encoded protein: CASSELRGNRETQYF.

V gene TRBV7-2 combines with J gene TRBJ2-7; D gene uncertain. The V end was cut by 0 bases, the J end by 5 bases, with 11 bases between. In germline, CDR1 is SGHTA, CDR2 FQGNSA. CDR3 length: 14 amino acids. The DNA of the CDR3 is TGTGCCAGCAGCTTAGCCCCAATGGCCGACGAGCAGTACTTC. It translates to CASSLAPMADEQYF.

As regards this clone: In the same sample, other DNA sequences code for this CDR3. The chain couples TRBV19 to TRBJ1-1; the D gene is possibly TRBD1 (5 bases). Germline V gene sequence: CDR1 LNHDA, CDR2 SQIVND (reference sequence). V was shortened by 6 bases and J by 1 base, with 6 bases between the two germline ends. This CDR3 has 12 residues. The DNA for the CDR3 is TGTGCCAGTAGCACAGGGAACACTGAAGCTTTCTTT. This encodes CASSTGNTEAFF.

V usage is TRBV9 and J usage is TRBJ1-1; no clear D gene. V dropped 3 bases and J dropped 1 base, with 16 bases sitting between them. Germline assignment: CDR1 SGDLS and CDR2 YYNGEE. The CDR3 extends over 16 amino acids. In DNA, the CDR3 is TGTGCCAGCAGCGACGGCCCCTTAGGAGGGAACACTGAAGCTTTCTTT. This encodes CASSDGPLGGNTEAFF.

V is TRBV27 and J is TRBJ1-2; TRBD1 aligns across 8 bases. V lost 4 bases to trimming and J lost 8 bases; unmatched junction nucleotides: 3. CDR1 and CDR2 (germline): MNHEY, SMNVEV (reference sequence). The CDR3 is made up of 12 amino acids. The CDR3 region has the DNA TGTGCCAGCAGTTCTCCAGGGGGCGGCTACACCTTC. Translation: CASSSPGGGYTF.

The gene calls are TRBV29-1 and TRBJ2-6; D unresolved. Trimming pared 3 bases from V and 4 bases from J, leaving 4 bases between. Germline V gene sequence: CDR1 SQVTM, CDR2 ANQGSEA. This CDR3 is built from 12 residues. CDR3: CSVDGGANVLTF. As DNA, the CDR3 is TGCAGCGTTGATGGCGGGGCCAACGTCCTGACTTTC. Based on the CDR3 plus reference TRBV29-1 and TRBJ2-6, the full variable domain is SAVISQKPSRDICQRGTSLTIQCQVDSQVTMMFWYRQQPGQSLTLIATANQGSEATYESGFVIDKFPISRPNLTFSTLTVSNMSPEDSSIYLCSVDGGANVLTFGAGSRLTVL.

Here the CDR3 reads CASSRRGRLNTEAFF. The CDR3 DNA sequence: TGTGCCAGCAGCCGCAGGGGGCGCCTGAACACTGAAGCTTTCTTT. The chain couples TRBV5-6 to TRBJ1-1, with 8 bases matching TRBD1. V gave up 4 bases and J gave up 0 bases; unmatched junction bases: 5. The germline V gene has CDR1 SGHDT and CDR2 YYEEEE. CDR3 length: 15 residues.

The CDR3 sequence: CASSSGSSYNEQFF. CDR3 in DNA: TGTGCCAGTAGTAGCGGGAGCTCCTACAATGAGCAGTTCTTC. This chain joins TRBV19 and TRBJ2-1; TRBD2 matches at 7 bases. Unmatched junction bases numbered 0, after V lost 4 bases and J lost 0 bases. From germline, CDR1 is LNHDA and CDR2 SQIVND (reference sequence). There are 14 residues in the CDR3. The variable domain in full, completed from reference TRBV19 and TRBJ2-1, reads DGGITQSPKYLFRKEGQNVTLSCEQNLNHDAMYWYRQDPGQGLRLIYYSQIVNDFQKGDIAEGYSVSREKKESFPLTVTSAQKNPTAFYLCASSSGSSYNEQFFGPGTRLTVL.

CDR3 nucleotide sequence: TGCGCCAGCAGCTTAAGACAGGGCATTGGAAACGCTGAAGCTTTCTTT. Translated, it gives CASSLRQGIGNAEAFF. The V and J genes are TRBV5-1 and TRBJ1-1; 7 nucleotides line up with TRBD1. V lost 2 bases, J lost 6 bases, and 13 bases stayed unmatched. The CDR3 extends over 16 amino acids. Germline V CDR1 and CDR2: SGHRS, YFSETQ. Full variable domain (rest looked up from reference TRBV5-1 and TRBJ1-1): KAGVTQTPRYLIKTRGQQVTLSCSPISGHRSVSWYQQTPGQGLQFLFEYFSETQRNKGNFPGRFSGRQFSNSRSEMNVSTLELGDSALYLCASSLRQGIGNAEAFFGQGTRLTVV.

The V call is TRBV29-1, the J call TRBJ2-2, with 8 nucleotides matching TRBD1. Germline trimming cut 6 bases from V and 1 base from J; bases unmatched to any gene: 4. Germline values: CDR1 SQVTM, CDR2 ANQGSEA. The CDR3 extends over 14 amino acids. Here the CDR3 DNA reads TGCAGCGTCGCCGGGACAGGGAACACCGGGGAGCTGTTTTTT. It is translated as CSVAGTGNTGELFF.